The entry below gives a single T cell receptor (beta chain) sequence along with its context. The entry originates in a study of blood T cell repertoires in COVID-19. The repertoire was sequenced with immunoSEQ multiplex PCR; TCRdb's copy has only in-frame clones and lacks some. The sample shows about 27,000 clones, roughly 80% of them seen only once. Germline trimming cut 4 bases from V and 6 bases from J; bases unmatched to any gene: 3. The V gene's germline CDR1 is SGHRS and CDR2 YFSETQ. This CDR3 has 13 residues. The origin of this receptor is a man in his 70s with active COVID-19. Material for sequencing was peripheral blood. The chain couples TRBV5-1 to TRBJ1-1; 10 bases line up with TRBD1. For the CDR3, the DNA is TGCGCCAGCAGCCAAGGACAGGGGGCTGAAGCTTTCTTT. The encoded protein is CASSQGQGAEAFF.